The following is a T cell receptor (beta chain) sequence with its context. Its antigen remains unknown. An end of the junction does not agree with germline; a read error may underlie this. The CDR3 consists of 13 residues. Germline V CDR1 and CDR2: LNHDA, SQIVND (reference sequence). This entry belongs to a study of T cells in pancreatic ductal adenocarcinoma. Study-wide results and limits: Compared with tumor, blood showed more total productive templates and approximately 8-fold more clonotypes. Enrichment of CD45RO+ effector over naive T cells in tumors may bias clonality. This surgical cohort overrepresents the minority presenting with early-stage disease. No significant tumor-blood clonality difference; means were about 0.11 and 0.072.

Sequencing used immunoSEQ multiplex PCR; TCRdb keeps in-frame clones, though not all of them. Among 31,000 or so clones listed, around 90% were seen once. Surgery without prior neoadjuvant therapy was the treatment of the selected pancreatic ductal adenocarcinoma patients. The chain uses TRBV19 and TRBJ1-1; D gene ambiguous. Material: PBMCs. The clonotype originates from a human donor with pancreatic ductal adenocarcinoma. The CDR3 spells CASTIRYETEAFF. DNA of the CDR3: TGTGCCAGTACTATACGTTACGAAACTGAAGCTTTCTTT.